A single sample gave rise to the 19 T cell receptor beta chains below, sequenced in a study of cytomegalovirus exposure and HLA in healthy donors. It was with 60 Vbeta and 13 Jbeta primers that the PCR ran. The method was immunoSEQ multiplex PCR; TCRdb's version includes in-frame clones alone and lacks a portion of them. This sample carries some 150,000 clones, approximately 80% of them seen once, and the ten largest clones take about 1.3%. Sequences were obtained from PBMCs. These receptors all stem from a woman between 45 and 60 years old in good health and CMV-seronegative.

This clone was recorded a few times. The J gene is TRBJ1-1, the V gene TRBV28; 8 nucleotides align to TRBD1. Germline V CDR1 and CDR2: MDHEN, SYDVKM. The junction had 1 base not matched to a gene; V was cut back by 6 bases and J by 1 base. The CDR3 extends over 13 amino acids. CDR3 sequence (DNA): TGTGCCAGCAGACAGGGGGGGAACACTGAAGCTTTCTTT. Protein sequence: CASRQGGNTEAFF. Full variable domain (remainder filled in from reference TRBV28 and TRBJ1-1): DVKVTQSSRYLVKRTGEKVFLECVQDMDHENMFWYRQDPGLGLRLIYFSYDVKMKEKGDIPEGYSVSREKKERFSLILESASTNQTSMYLCASRQGGNTEAFFGQGTRLTVV.

The gene calls are TRBV27 and TRBJ1-2; D may be TRBD1 (6 bases). Germline values: CDR1 MNHEY, CDR2 SMNVEV (reference sequence). The CDR3 totals 14 residues. Trimming stripped 3 bases from V and 8 bases from J, with 16 bases between. The CDR3 sequence: CASSFLDSRRGYTF. The CDR3 nucleotides are TGTGCCAGCAGTTTCCTGGACAGCCGGCGGGGCTACACCTTC.

J is TRBJ1-4 and V is TRBV5-1; 7 bases match TRBD1. The germline CDR1 and CDR2 sequences are SGHRS and YFSETQ. V gave up 4 bases and J gave up 0 bases; unmatched junction bases: 3. The length of the CDR3 is 15 residues. CDR3 nucleotides: TGCGCCAGCAGCCCGGGACAGTCAACTAATGAAAAACTGTTTTTT. Protein product: CASSPGQSTNEKLFF.

The chain has TRBV2 and TRBJ1-2; the match to TRBD1 covers 10 bases. CDR3 length: 13 amino acids. The V gene's germline CDR1 is SNHLY and CDR2 FYNNEI. Unmatched junction bases numbered 5, after V lost 6 bases and J lost 7 bases. The CDR3 loop is CASRGQGRSGYTF. The CDR3 region has the DNA TGTGCCAGCAGGGGACAGGGGCGGAGTGGCTACACCTTC.

The chain couples TRBV10-1 to TRBJ1-2; perhaps TRBD1 as D (5 bases). From germline, CDR1 is WNHNN and CDR2 SYGVQD (reference sequence). Between the trimmed V and J ends, which lost 4 bases and 2 bases, there was a span of 8 bases. The CDR3 is 13 amino acids. CDR3 sequence reads: CASSADSNYGYTF. The DNA for the CDR3 is TGCGCCAGCAGTGCTGACAGCAACTATGGCTACACCTTC.

The chain couples TRBV7-9 to TRBJ2-5, with a possible D match to TRBD1 (5 bases). The germline V and J ends were trimmed by 7 bases and 5 bases, with 17 bases remaining between them. CDR1 is SEHNR and CDR2 is FQNEAQ in the germline V gene (reference sequence). CDR3 length: 14 residues. CDR3 sequence (DNA): TGTGCCAGCAACCATGCCAGGGCCCGGGAGACCCAGTACTTC. Translating gives CASNHARARETQYF.

The chain links TRBV27 to TRBJ1-5; 8 bases line up with TRBD1. There are 17 residues in the CDR3. Per germline, CDR1 MNHEY and CDR2 SMNVEV (reference sequence). V shed 3 bases and J 5 bases; nucleotides not matched to a gene: 12. In nucleotides, the CDR3 is TGTGCCAGCAGTTTTTCGCCCCACAGGGGGGAGCATCAGCCCCAGCATTTT. This codes for CASSFSPHRGEHQPQHF.

The genes are TRBV6-6 and TRBJ2-2, with D possibly being TRBD2 (6 bases). The CDR3 sequence is 16 residues long. Germline CDR1 MNHNY, CDR2 SVGAGI (reference sequence). With 6 bases removed from V and 3 bases from J, the gap between germline ends came to 17 bases. The CDR3 nucleotides read TGTGCCAGCAGCCCCTCTGGAGGGATCGACACCGGGGAGCTGTTTTTT. Protein product: CASSPSGGIDTGELFF.

In nucleotides, the CDR3 is TGTGCCAGCAGTGACAGAACAGGGGGTGGTGGAAACACCATATATTTT. Encoded protein: CASSDRTGGGGNTIYF. The chain employs TRBV6-1 and TRBJ1-3, with 8 bases lining up with TRBD1. Germline-derived CDR1 and CDR2 are MNHNS and SASEGT. Unmatched junction bases numbered 7, after V lost 3 bases and J lost 3 bases. The length of the CDR3 is 16 residues.

The rearrangement links TRBV28 to TRBJ2-5; D possibly corresponds to TRBD2 (6 bases). Germline loops: CDR1 MDHEN, CDR2 SYDVKM. CDR3 size: 15 residues. With 6 bases removed from V and 4 bases from J, the gap between germline ends came to 18 bases. CDR3 bases: TGTGCCAGCAGCTTAGGAGGGAGTGGGGGAGAGACCCAGTACTTC. Its protein is CASSLGGSGGETQYF. The entire variable domain, with the rest obtained from reference TRBV28 and TRBJ2-5, is as follows: DVKVTQSSRYLVKRTGEKVFLECVQDMDHENMFWYRQDPGLGLRLIYFSYDVKMKEKGDIPEGYSVSREKKERFSLILESASTNQTSMYLCASSLGGSGGETQYFGPGTRLLVL.

The gene calls are TRBV19 and TRBJ2-1; D is perhaps TRBD1 (5 bases). Trimming took off 0 bases at V and 0 bases at J, with 6 bases between the two ends. The V gene's germline CDR1 is LNHDA and CDR2 SQIVND (reference sequence). The CDR3 sequence is 15 residues long. The CDR3 is CASSIEQGSYNEQFF. The CDR3 DNA follows: TGTGCCAGTAGTATAGAGCAGGGCTCCTACAATGAGCAGTTCTTC.

The chain is built from TRBV19 and TRBJ2-2, with TRBD2 identical over 8 bases. Unmatched junction bases numbered 7, after V lost 3 bases and J lost 4 bases. The CDR3 covers 16 residues. Germline CDR1 reads LNHDA; CDR2 reads SQIVND (reference sequence). CDR3 in DNA: TGTGCCAGTAGTATCGGGGGGGCAGGGGCCACCGGGGAGCTGTTTTTT. Amino acid sequence: CASSIGGAGATGELFF.

The chain joins TRBV6-5 to TRBJ2-5; 13 bases map to TRBD2. The DNA end is a closer match to TRBJ2-7, so the J assignment may be wrong. The germline CDR1 and CDR2 sequences are MNHEY and SVGAGI. The CDR3 is 16 residues long. In DNA, the CDR3 is TGTGCCAGCAGTTCCCGGACTAGCGGGAGCTCCTACGAGCAGTACTTC. Translating gives CASSSRTSGSSYEQYF.

This chain links TRBV4-2 with TRBJ2-7; 8 positions match TRBD1. Germline V gene lookup returns CDR1 LGHNA and CDR2 YNFKEQ. V was pared by 1 base and J by 1 base, with 6 bases of the junction left unmatched. The CDR3 length is 16 residues. The CDR3 sequence: CASSQGRGQGSYEQYF. CDR3 bases: TGTGCCAGCAGCCAAGGTCGAGGACAGGGTTCCTACGAGCAGTACTTC.

This chain links TRBV7-3 with TRBJ1-2; the D gene is possibly TRBD1 (6 bases). Trimming shortened V by 5 bases and J by 4 bases, and 17 bases separated the two germline ends. Germline V CDR1 and CDR2: SGHTA, FQGTGA. The CDR3 is 15 amino acids. The CDR3 region is CASSPSTGAGYGYTF. CDR3 DNA sequence: TGTGCCAGCAGCCCCTCGACAGGAGCCGGCTATGGCTACACCTTC.

The chain recombines TRBV6-5 with TRBJ1-2, with 8 bases that match TRBD1. In germline, CDR1 is MNHEY, CDR2 SVGAGI. V lost 4 bases to trimming and J lost 6 bases; unmatched junction nucleotides: 13. The CDR3 sequence is 16 residues long. CDR3 coding DNA: TGTGCCAGCAGTTTAACTCAGGTCAGGGGGCAGGATGGCTACACCTTC. Its translation: CASSLTQVRGQDGYTF.

This chain uses TRBV27 with TRBJ1-1, with D tentatively TRBD1 (5 bases). From germline, CDR1 is MNHEY and CDR2 SMNVEV (reference sequence). Trimming took off 2 bases at V and 2 bases at J, with 12 bases between the two ends. This CDR3 contains 15 residues. The CDR3 protein is CASSLLPGVNTEAFF. The CDR3 nucleotides are TGTGCCAGCAGTTTACTCCCGGGGGTAAACACTGAAGCTTTCTTT.

In the case of this clone: At one of its ends the junction is not consistent with the germline gene, which may arise from a read error. This rearrangement joins TRBV7-9 to TRBJ1-2; D remains unclear. Germline values: CDR1 SEHNR, CDR2 FQNEAQ (reference sequence). The CDR3 runs 13 residues. The CDR3 region is CASSLMESVRFFF. The CDR3 region has the DNA TGTGCCAGCAGCTTAATGGAGTCCGTCCGCTTCTTCTTC.

V usage is TRBV28 and J usage is TRBJ2-3; D may be TRBD2 (7 bases). The V gene's germline CDR1 is MDHEN and CDR2 SYDVKM. Trimming removed 2 bases from V and 0 bases from J, with 15 bases in between. The CDR3 runs to 17 residues. This chain's CDR3 is CASSLRGADRSTDTQYF. CDR3 coding DNA: TGTGCCAGCAGTTTACGGGGGGCGGACCGAAGCACAGATACGCAGTATTTT.